Below, 15 T cell receptor beta chains from the same sample are listed, as sequenced in a study of blood T cells in healthy people across ages. A second PCR of roughly 7 to 11 cycles used a sample-barcoded 5' primer and a J-beta primer mix. TCRdb recomputed calls from the 5' RACE reads with MiXCR, one row per CDR3 protein. The sample holds roughly 830,000 distinct CDR3 sequences; 62% are singletons and the top ten take around a quarter. Specimen: blood. Source of these receptors: a young man in good health.

The chain combines TRBV2 with TRBJ2-5; 7 bases fit TRBD2. The germline V gene encodes CDR1 SNHLY and CDR2 FYNNEI. The ends lost 2 bases at V and 4 bases at J; junction bases unmatched: 10. The CDR3 totals 16 residues. The CDR3 here is CASSERGLGRRETQYF. The CDR3 DNA reads as TGTGCCAGCAGTGAACGAGGCCTCGGGAGGAGAGAGACCCAGTACTTC.

The chain couples TRBV20-1 to TRBJ1-5; 12 bases are shared with TRBD1. Germline CDR1 DFQATT, CDR2 SNEGSKA (reference sequence). This CDR3 comprises 17 residues. Trimming cost V 0 bases and J 7 bases; bases outside gene matches: 10. The CDR3 DNA is TGCAGTGCTAGAGATGGGGACAGGGGGCGCAGTGGACAGCCCCAGCATTTT. Protein product: CSARDGDRGRSGQPQHF.

The gene calls are TRBV28 and TRBJ2-3, with D possibly called TRBD1 or TRBD2 (5 bases each). The CDR3 spans 16 residues. The V end lost 5 bases, the J end lost 0 bases, and 15 bases lay between the germline ends. Germline V CDR1 and CDR2: MDHEN, SYDVKM. Written as DNA, the CDR3 is TGTGCCAGCAGTCCTTGGGAGACAGCTAGCACAGATACGCAGTATTTT. Protein product: CASSPWETASTDTQYF.

The V and J genes are TRBV10-3 and TRBJ1-2, with D possibly TRBD1 on 6 matching bases. The germline V gene has CDR1 ENHRY and CDR2 SYGVKD. V lost 0 bases, J lost 4 bases, and 18 bases lay in between. This CDR3 has 17 residues. The DNA of the CDR3 is TGTGCCATCAGTGAGTCTTCTGCGGCAGGGGTTAGCTATGGCTACACCTTC. This codes for CAISESSAAGVSYGYTF.

The J gene is TRBJ1-5, the V gene TRBV20-1; a possible D gene is TRBD1 (5 bases). V was clipped by 7 bases and J by 3 bases, with 13 bases between them. Germline assignment: CDR1 DFQATT and CDR2 SNEGSKA (reference sequence). The CDR3 totals 13 residues. The CDR3 coding sequence is TGCAGTGGGGGGACCGGGCCCAATCAGCCCCAGCATTTT. This sequence encodes CSGGTGPNQPQHF.

This clonotype was recorded once. This chain connects TRBV4-2 to TRBJ2-7, with 7 bases that match TRBD2. The end of the DNA fits TRBJ2-5 better, so the J call may be wrong. CDR3 length: 14 amino acids. Germline-derived CDR1 and CDR2 are LGHNA and YNFKEQ. CDR3 loop: CASSERAGVETQYF. CDR3 sequence (DNA): TGTGCCAGCAGCGAAAGGGCGGGGGTTGAGACCCAGTACTTC.

This clonotype appeared a few times. V and J are TRBV29-1 and TRBJ2-3; D gene ambiguous. The CDR3 spans 13 residues. V was clipped by 4 bases and J by 4 bases, with 12 bases between them. Germline lookup yields CDR1 SQVTM and CDR2 ANQGSEA. CDR3 nucleotides: TGCAGCGTTGGAAGTTCAACGGCAGATACGCAGTATTTT. Protein: CSVGSSTADTQYF.

This clonotype has more than one count but fewer than ten. V is TRBV7-9 and J is TRBJ2-3; 7 bases line up with TRBD1. The CDR3 has 16 residues. Germline V gene data show CDR1 as SEHNR and CDR2 as FQNEAQ (reference sequence). J gave up 8 bases and V 3 bases, and 14 bases lay outside the gene matches. The CDR3 bases are TGTGCCAGCAGCTTCGTGGGGACAGCCACAGGAGTTACGCAGTATTTT. This encodes CASSFVGTATGVTQYF.

The sample holds a few counts of this clonotype. This chain connects TRBV7-9 to TRBJ1-4; 8 bases map to TRBD1. Germline-derived CDR1 and CDR2 are SEHNR and FQNEAQ (reference sequence). The CDR3 has 15 residues. The V gene end was trimmed by 5 bases and the J gene end by 8 bases; junction bases not matched to a gene: 10. The chain's CDR3 is CASSPGQGGFEKLFF. CDR3 in DNA: TGTGCCAGCAGCCCCGGACAGGGAGGTTTCGAAAAACTGTTTTTT. The full variable domain, completed using reference TRBV7-9 and TRBJ1-4, is DTGVSQNPRHKITKRGQNVTFRCDPISEHNRLYWYRQTLGQGPEFLTYFQNEAQLEKSRLLSDRFSAERPKGSFSTLEIQRTEQGDSAMYLCASSPGQGGFEKLFFGSGTQLSVL.

This chain uses TRBV7-9 with TRBJ1-5, with 8 positions matching TRBD1. Germline V gives CDR1 SEHNR, CDR2 FQNEAQ (reference sequence). The junction had 10 bases not matched to a gene; V was cut back by 5 bases and J by 7 bases. The length of the CDR3 is 15 residues. CDR3 DNA sequence: TGTGCCAGCAGCCGGACAGGGAGCGGCGGACAGCCCCAGCATTTT. It yields the protein CASSRTGSGGQPQHF.

This clonotype was found a few times. Being one base from a much bigger clone, this may be a read error. The chain carries TRBV6-5 and TRBJ2-1; either TRBD1 or TRBD2 may fit D (5 bases each). V was pared by 2 bases and J by 7 bases, with 15 bases between. CDR1 and CDR2 from the germline V gene are MNHEY and SVGAGI. The CDR3 is 15 residues long. The CDR3 here is CASSYAGRVGNEQFF. The CDR3 DNA reads as TGTGCCAGCAGTTACGCGGGCAGGGTAGGGAATGAGCAGTTCTTC.

This rearrangement joins TRBV5-1 to TRBJ1-2; TRBD1 might be the D (6 bases). The CDR3 loop spans 16 amino acids. The germline CDR1 and CDR2 sequences are SGHRS and YFSETQ. Trimming took off 5 bases at V and 8 bases at J, with 25 bases between the two ends. The CDR3, as DNA: TGCGCCAGCAGTCTACAGGGAACCGGACGCGAGATAGGCTACACCTTC. Protein sequence: CASSLQGTGREIGYTF.

This clonotype was detected only a few times. The chain employs TRBV25-1 and TRBJ2-5, with D maybe TRBD1 (5 bases). Germline values: CDR1 MGHDK, CDR2 SYGVNS. The CDR3 has 14 residues. The V and J ends lost 5 bases and 4 bases respectively, with 14 bases between them. This CDR3 reads CASSSQGVRETQYF. The CDR3 bases are TGTGCCAGCAGTTCGCAGGGCGTTCGAGAGACCCAGTACTTC.

This clonotype was found a few times. The chain combines TRBV4-3 with TRBJ2-7; 13 bases line up with TRBD2. The ends lost 1 base at V and 0 bases at J; junction bases unmatched: 6. Germline CDR1 is LGHNA and CDR2 is YSLEER. The CDR3 covers 18 residues. The CDR3 loop is CASSQGTSGGPSSYEQYF. In DNA, the CDR3 is TGCGCCAGCAGCCAAGGGACTAGCGGGGGCCCCAGCTCCTACGAGCAGTACTTC.

The gene calls are TRBV9 and TRBJ2-1; TRBD2 matches 8 bases. In germline, CDR1 is SGDLS, CDR2 YYNGEE. CDR3 size: 14 residues. Trimming removed 3 bases from V and 5 bases from J; junction bases left unmatched: 4. CDR3 in DNA: TGTGCCAGCAGCGGACGGGAGGGGAACAATGAGCAGTTCTTC. Translated, it gives CASSGREGNNEQFF.